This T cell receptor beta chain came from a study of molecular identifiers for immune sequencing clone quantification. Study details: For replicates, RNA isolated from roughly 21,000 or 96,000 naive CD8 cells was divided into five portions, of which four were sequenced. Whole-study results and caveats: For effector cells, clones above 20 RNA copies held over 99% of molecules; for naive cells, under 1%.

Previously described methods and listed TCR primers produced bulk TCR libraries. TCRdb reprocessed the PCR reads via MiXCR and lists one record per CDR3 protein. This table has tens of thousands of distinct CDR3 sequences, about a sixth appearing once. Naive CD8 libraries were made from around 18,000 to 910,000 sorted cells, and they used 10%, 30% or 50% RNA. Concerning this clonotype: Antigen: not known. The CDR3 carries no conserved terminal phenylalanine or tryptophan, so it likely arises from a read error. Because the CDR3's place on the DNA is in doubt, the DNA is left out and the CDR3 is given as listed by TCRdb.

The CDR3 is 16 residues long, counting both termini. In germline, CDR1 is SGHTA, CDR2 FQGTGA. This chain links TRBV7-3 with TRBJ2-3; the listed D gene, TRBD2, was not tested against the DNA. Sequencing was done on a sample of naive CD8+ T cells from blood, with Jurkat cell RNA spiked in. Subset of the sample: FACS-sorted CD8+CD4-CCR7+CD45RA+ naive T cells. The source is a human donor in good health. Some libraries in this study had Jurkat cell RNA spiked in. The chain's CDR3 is CASSPMGLADTDTRYS.